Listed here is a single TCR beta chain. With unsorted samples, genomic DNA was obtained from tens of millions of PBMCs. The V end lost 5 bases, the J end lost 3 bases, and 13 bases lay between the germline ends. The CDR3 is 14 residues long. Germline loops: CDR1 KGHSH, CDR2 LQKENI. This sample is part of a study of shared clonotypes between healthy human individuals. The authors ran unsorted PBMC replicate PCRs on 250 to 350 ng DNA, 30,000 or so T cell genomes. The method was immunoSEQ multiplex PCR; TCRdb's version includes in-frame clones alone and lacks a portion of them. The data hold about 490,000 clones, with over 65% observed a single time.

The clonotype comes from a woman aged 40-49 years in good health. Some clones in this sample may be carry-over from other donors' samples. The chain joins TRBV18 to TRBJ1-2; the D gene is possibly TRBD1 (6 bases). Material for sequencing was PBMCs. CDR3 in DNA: TGTGCCAGCTCAGGGGGCGCCGGGGACTATGGCTACACCTTC. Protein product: CASSGGAGDYGYTF. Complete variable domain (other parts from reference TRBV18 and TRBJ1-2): NAGVMQNPRHLVRRRGQEARLRCSPMKGHSHVYWYRQLPEEGLKFMVYLQKENIIDESGMPKERFSAEFPKEGPSILRIQQVVRGDSAAYFCASSGGAGDYGYTFGSGTRLTVV.